These T cell receptor beta chains were read from a single sample in a study of T cells in Graves' hyperthyroidism and ophthalmopathy. TCRdb re-derived calls from the multiplex PCR reads in MiXCR, one entry per CDR3 protein. The sample contains about 300,000 distinct CDR3 sequences, around a fifth of which appear only once. Sample: blood. The receptors originated from a man aged 50 to 59 with Graves' ophthalmopathy. CDR3s include the opening cysteine and the closing phenylalanine or tryptophan. The D gene is left open where the match is weak. The listing skips clone size in some rows; elsewhere it reads once, few, many or a size class.

v_gene: TRBV5-4; d_gene: TRBD1; abundance: -; j_gene: TRBJ1-6; CDR3nt: TGTGCCAGCAGCCTTTCGGACAGGGGTAATTCACCCCTCCACTTT; CDR3aa: CASSLSDRGNSPLHF
v_gene: TRBV10-2; d_gene: -; abundance: -; j_gene: TRBJ2-5; CDR3nt: TGCGCCAGCAGTGAGTTGGCCTCCCGTGGGACCCAGTACTTC; CDR3aa: CASSELASRGTQYF
v_gene: TRBV30; d_gene: -; abundance: many; j_gene: TRBJ1-1; CDR3nt: TGTGCCTGGAGAGGGCAGGGGAGCACTGAAGCTTTCTTT; CDR3aa: CAWRGQGSTEAFF
v_gene: TRBV29-1; d_gene: -; abundance: -; j_gene: TRBJ1-1; CDR3nt: TGCAGCGTTGCGCAGGGGAAGGAGGCTGAAGCTTTCTTT; CDR3aa: CSVAQGKEAEAFF
v_gene: TRBV5-1; d_gene: -; abundance: -; j_gene: TRBJ1-2; CDR3nt: TGCGCCAGCAGCTTGGCCTCTGGCGGAGCGAGTTATGGCTACACCTTC; CDR3aa: CASSLASGGASYGYTF
v_gene: TRBV2; d_gene: TRBD1; abundance: many; j_gene: TRBJ2-3; CDR3nt: TGTGCCTGTAGGAAGGGGACAGGGGAAGATACGCAGTATTTT; CDR3aa: CACRKGTGEDTQYF
v_gene: TRBV30; d_gene: -; abundance: many; j_gene: TRBJ1-1; CDR3nt: TGTGCCTGGAGTACTGGCCAGGGTGCCACTGAAGCTTTCTTT; CDR3aa: CAWSTGQGATEAFF
v_gene: TRBV4-1; d_gene: -; abundance: few; j_gene: TRBJ2-7; CDR3nt: TGCGCCAGCAGCCAAGATCCAGGGGCGGACGAGCAGTACTTC; CDR3aa: CASSQDPGADEQYF
v_gene: TRBV11-2; d_gene: -; abundance: few; j_gene: TRBJ2-2; CDR3nt: TGTGCCAGTAGTATGCAGGGAGCTCGCACCGGGGAGCTGTTTTTT; CDR3aa: CASSMQGARTGELFF
v_gene: TRBV28; d_gene: -; abundance: -; j_gene: TRBJ2-2; CDR3nt: TGTGCCAGCAGTTTGTCGACAGTTACCGGGGAGCTGTTTTTT; CDR3aa: CASSLSTVTGELFF
v_gene: TRBV12-3/TRBV12-4; d_gene: TRBD1; abundance: few; j_gene: TRBJ1-5; CDR3nt: TGTGCCAGCAGCAGGGGGGGACAGGGTTGGAATAGCAATCAGCCCCAGCATTTT; CDR3aa: CASSRGGQGWNSNQPQHF
v_gene: TRBV7-9; d_gene: -; abundance: -; j_gene: TRBJ2-7; CDR3nt: TGTGCCAGCAGCTTAGTAGGTGGCATCTCCTACGAGCAGTACTTC; CDR3aa: CASSLVGGISYEQYF
v_gene: TRBV18; d_gene: -; abundance: once; j_gene: TRBJ1-1; CDR3nt: TGTGCCAGCTCACCATCCCGTGGCACTGAAGCTTTCTTT; CDR3aa: CASSPSRGTEAFF
v_gene: TRBV29-1; d_gene: -; abundance: few; j_gene: TRBJ2-5; CDR3nt: TGCAGCGTTGAGGTGGGGGCGGAGACCCAGTACTTC; CDR3aa: CSVEVGAETQYF
v_gene: TRBV6-1; d_gene: TRBD2; abundance: few; j_gene: TRBJ2-7; CDR3nt: TGTGCCAGCAGTCTAATCCCGCCGGGACTAGCGGGATCCTACGGGCAGTACTTC; CDR3aa: CASSLIPPGLAGSYGQYF
v_gene: TRBV20-1; d_gene: -; abundance: many; j_gene: TRBJ1-4; CDR3nt: TGCAGTGCCCGGGCGGACTGGAATGAAAAACTGTTTTTT; CDR3aa: CSARADWNEKLFF
v_gene: TRBV28; d_gene: TRBD2; abundance: -; j_gene: TRBJ2-1; CDR3nt: TGTGCCAGCAGTATAGCGGGAGACGGCGGTGAGCAGTTCTTC; CDR3aa: CASSIAGDGGEQFF
v_gene: TRBV27; d_gene: -; abundance: many; j_gene: TRBJ2-7; CDR3nt: TGTGCCAGCAGTTCCGTGGGAGTAAGGTCCTACGAGCAGTACTTC; CDR3aa: CASSSVGVRSYEQYF
v_gene: TRBV19; d_gene: -; abundance: few; j_gene: TRBJ2-1; CDR3nt: TGTGCCAGTAGTATACGCCAGACCAACAATGAGCAGTTCTTC; CDR3aa: CASSIRQTNNEQFF
v_gene: TRBV12-3/TRBV12-4; d_gene: TRBD2; abundance: many; j_gene: TRBJ2-5; CDR3nt: TGTGCCAGCAGGAGGACTAGCGGCACAAGGACCCAGTACTTC; CDR3aa: CASRRTSGTRTQYF
v_gene: TRBV3-1; d_gene: -; abundance: -; j_gene: TRBJ2-1; CDR3nt: TGTGCCAGCAGCCAAGATCGTCAAAGGGACGATGAGCAGTTCTTC; CDR3aa: CASSQDRQRDDEQFF
v_gene: TRBV28; d_gene: -; abundance: few; j_gene: TRBJ2-7; CDR3nt: TGTGTCAGCAGTTTACGGGACGGATCCTACGAGCAGTACTTC; CDR3aa: CVSSLRDGSYEQYF
v_gene: TRBV20-1; d_gene: TRBD2; abundance: -; j_gene: TRBJ2-5; CDR3nt: TGCAGTGCTGACGGGACTAGCGGGAGGGCCGGAGAGACCCAGTACTTC; CDR3aa: CSADGTSGRAGETQYF
v_gene: TRBV19; d_gene: -; abundance: few; j_gene: TRBJ2-5; CDR3nt: TGTGCCAGTAGTCGGACCCGGGTCGATGGCGAAGAGACCCAGTACTTC; CDR3aa: CASSRTRVDGEETQYF
v_gene: TRBV5-1; d_gene: TRBD2; abundance: few; j_gene: TRBJ2-2; CDR3nt: TGCGCCAGCAGCTTGTTTAGCGGGAGTGGCAACACCGGGGAGCTGTTTTTT; CDR3aa: CASSLFSGSGNTGELFF
v_gene: TRBV3-1; d_gene: -; abundance: few; j_gene: TRBJ2-7; CDR3nt: TGTGCCAGCAGCTCGGGACATAACTCCTACGAGCAGTACTTC; CDR3aa: CASSSGHNSYEQYF
v_gene: TRBV6-1; d_gene: TRBD1; abundance: many; j_gene: TRBJ2-5; CDR3nt: TGTGCCAGCAGGGAGACAGGGATTGGGACCCAGTACTTC; CDR3aa: CASRETGIGTQYF
v_gene: TRBV7-9; d_gene: -; abundance: many; j_gene: TRBJ2-3; CDR3nt: TGTGCCAGCAGCTTAACGCCGGAAATCACAGATACGCAGTATTTT; CDR3aa: CASSLTPEITDTQYF
v_gene: TRBV12-3/TRBV12-4; d_gene: TRBD2; abundance: many; j_gene: TRBJ2-1; CDR3nt: TGTGCCAGCAGTTTCCGTCACATAGTCCCGGGACTAGCGGGAGGAGGGCGGGTATACAATGAGCAGTTCTTC; CDR3aa: CASSFRHIVPGLAGGGRVYNEQFF
v_gene: TRBV4-1; d_gene: -; abundance: -; j_gene: TRBJ1-3; CDR3nt: TGCGCCAGCAGCCAAGTTCTCGCCGGGCCCTCTGGAAACACCATATATTTT; CDR3aa: CASSQVLAGPSGNTIYF
v_gene: TRBV20-1; d_gene: -; abundance: many; j_gene: TRBJ2-5; CDR3nt: TGCAGTGCGGAGAGCGAGACCCAGTACTTC; CDR3aa: CSAESETQYF
v_gene: TRBV11-2; d_gene: -; abundance: many; j_gene: TRBJ2-7; CDR3nt: TGTGCCAGCAGCTTAACGGGACGGAGGTACGAGCAGTACTTC; CDR3aa: CASSLTGRRYEQYF
v_gene: TRBV11-2; d_gene: -; abundance: many; j_gene: TRBJ2-7; CDR3nt: TGTGCCAGCAGCTTAGATCCGGGCTACGAGCAGTACTTC; CDR3aa: CASSLDPGYEQYF
v_gene: TRBV6-1; d_gene: -; abundance: -; j_gene: TRBJ2-5; CDR3nt: TGTGCCAGCAGTGAAGAGGGTAGCACTAGGGAGACCCAGTACTTC; CDR3aa: CASSEEGSTRETQYF
v_gene: TRBV28; d_gene: -; abundance: -; j_gene: TRBJ2-7; CDR3nt: TGTGCCAGCAGTTCTGGTCAGGGTAGATGGGAGCAGTACTTC; CDR3aa: CASSSGQGRWEQYF
v_gene: TRBV6-1; d_gene: -; abundance: few; j_gene: TRBJ1-1; CDR3nt: TGTGCCAGCATCCGACCGACGAACACTGAAGCTTTCTTT; CDR3aa: CASIRPTNTEAFF
v_gene: TRBV13; d_gene: TRBD2; abundance: -; j_gene: TRBJ2-7; CDR3nt: TGTGCCAGCAGCTTAGGGGCTAGCGGAGGTTACGAGCAGTACTTC; CDR3aa: CASSLGASGGYEQYF
v_gene: TRBV24-1; d_gene: -; abundance: -; j_gene: TRBJ1-2; CDR3nt: TGTGCCACCAGTGATCATCAGGGCTTCGGCTACACCTTC; CDR3aa: CATSDHQGFGYTF
v_gene: TRBV20-1; d_gene: -; abundance: few; j_gene: TRBJ2-1; CDR3nt: TGCAGTGCCCGCGGACTCGAGGTAAACAATGAGCAGTTCTTC; CDR3aa: CSARGLEVNNEQFF
v_gene: TRBV2; d_gene: TRBD2; abundance: few; j_gene: TRBJ2-1; CDR3nt: TGTGCCAGCAGTGAATTGGTAGCGGGAGGGCGGAGCTCCTACAATGAGCAGTTCTTC; CDR3aa: CASSELVAGGRSSYNEQFF
v_gene: TRBV18; d_gene: -; abundance: few; j_gene: TRBJ1-1; CDR3nt: TGTGCCAGCTCACCACCCCTGGACCGGAACACTGAAGCTTTCTTT; CDR3aa: CASSPPLDRNTEAFF
v_gene: TRBV12-3/TRBV12-4; d_gene: -; abundance: -; j_gene: TRBJ1-4; CDR3nt: TGTGCCAGCAGCTCGCAGGGAAGTGAAAAACTGTTTTTT; CDR3aa: CASSSQGSEKLFF